The 17 T cell receptor beta chains below were found in one sample sequenced in a study of T cell responses to AZD1222 COVID-19 vaccine. The protocol was immunoSEQ multiplex PCR, while the TCRdb copy is restricted to in-frame clones and leaves out a portion. Of over 100,000 clones listed, 88% were seen once; the top ten hold 8% to 9%. The sample here was peripheral blood, taken on day 0 of AZD1222 vaccination. Receptors were obtained from an adult in good health.

V gene TRBV7-2 combines with J gene TRBJ2-4; D not resolved. The CDR3 is made up of 11 amino acids. Trimming took off 3 bases at V and 8 bases at J, with 5 bases between the two ends. From germline, CDR1 is SGHTA and CDR2 FQGNSA. CDR3 in amino acids: CASSFSHIQYF. The CDR3 region has the DNA TGTGCCAGCAGCTTTTCGCACATTCAGTACTTC.

This sequence joins TRBV11-2 and TRBJ1-6; D unresolved. Germline V gene data show CDR1 as SGHAT and CDR2 as FQNNGV. V lost 0 bases and J lost 0, with 6 bases in between. The CDR3 is 16 residues long. Here the CDR3 DNA reads TGTGCCAGCAGCTTAGATAAGAGCTCCTATAATTCACCCCTCCACTTT. Translated, it gives CASSLDKSSYNSPLHF.

In nucleotides, the CDR3 is TGTGCCAGCAGTACCCGACAGGGAGGCGAGCAGTACTTC. Its protein is CASSTRQGGEQYF. The gene calls are TRBV6-6 and TRBJ2-7; possibly TRBD1 for D (7 bases). Trimming pared 5 bases from V and 6 bases from J, leaving 14 bases between. The CDR3 extends over 13 amino acids. The germline V gene has CDR1 MNHNY and CDR2 SVGAGI (reference sequence).

The chain joins TRBV9 to TRBJ2-7; no clear D. CDR1 is SGDLS, CDR2 YYNGEE, per germline. The CDR3 runs 17 residues. The V end was cut by 0 bases, the J end by 6 bases, with 22 bases between. CDR3 loop: CASSVGGMATVVSEQYF. The CDR3 DNA reads TGTGCCAGCAGCGTAGGCGGTATGGCAACTGTGGTTTCCGAGCAGTACTTC.

The chain is built from TRBV24-1 and TRBJ2-5, with D perhaps TRBD1 (6 bases). Germline CDR1 reads KGHDR; CDR2 reads SFDVKD. Trimming left V 5 bases short and J 1 base short, with 13 bases between. The CDR3 totals 15 residues. The CDR3 reads CATSAPTGAQETQYF. In DNA form, the CDR3 reads TGTGCCACCAGTGCCCCGACAGGAGCCCAAGAGACCCAGTACTTC.

The genes are TRBV28 and TRBJ1-1; no firm D call. Germline CDR1 MDHEN, CDR2 SYDVKM. Trimming left V 6 bases short and J 3 bases short, with 8 bases between. CDR3 length: 12 amino acids. CDR3 coding DNA: TGTGCCAGCAGCCTGGAGCACACTGAAGCTTTCTTT. Its translation is CASSLEHTEAFF.

V is TRBV28 and J is TRBJ1-3, with D maybe TRBD1 (5 bases). The germline V gene encodes CDR1 MDHEN and CDR2 SYDVKM. This CDR3 has 15 amino acids. Trimming cost V 4 bases and J 0 bases, with 10 bases left between them. In DNA form, the CDR3 reads TGTGCCAGCAGTTCCCCGGGGGGCTCTGGAAACACCATATATTTT. Translation: CASSSPGGSGNTIYF.

This sequence joins TRBV7-7 and TRBJ2-1; TRBD2 aligns across 8 bases. The CDR3 spans 16 residues. V shed 0 bases, J shed 0 bases, and the junction held 1 base outside the gene matches. Germline V gives CDR1 SSHAT, CDR2 FNYEAQ (reference sequence). The CDR3 sequence: CASSLASGGSYNEQFF. CDR3 nucleotide sequence: TGTGCCAGCAGCTTAGCCAGCGGGGGCTCCTACAATGAGCAGTTCTTC.

J is TRBJ2-2 and V is TRBV24-1; TRBD1 aligns across 7 bases. V shed 7 bases and J 3 bases; nucleotides not matched to a gene: 7. CDR1 is KGHDR and CDR2 is SFDVKD in the germline V gene. There are 15 residues in the CDR3. CDR3 loop: CATRSTGRDTGELFF. The CDR3 DNA follows: TGTGCCACCAGGTCGACAGGGCGGGACACCGGGGAGCTGTTTTTT.

This sequence joins TRBV6-2 or TRBV6-3 and TRBJ2-5; 13 bases are shared with TRBD2. CDR3 size: 15 residues. In germline, CDR1 is MNHEY, CDR2 SVGEGT. With 0 bases clipped from V and 5 bases from J, the junction kept 0 bases outside the gene matches. For the CDR3, the DNA is TGTGCCAGCAGTTACTCGACTAGCGGGGGGGAGACCCAGTACTTC. Protein sequence: CASSYSTSGGETQYF.

The chain uses TRBV6-2 or TRBV6-3 and TRBJ1-5; D call uncertain. Deletions cut 2 bases from V and 1 base from J, with 3 bases between. This CDR3 has 13 residues. The germline V gene has CDR1 MNHEY and CDR2 SVGEGT. CDR3 in DNA: TGTGCCAGCAGTTACGAGAGCAATCAGCCCCAGCATTTT. Residues: CASSYESNQPQHF.

This clone was seen a few times. CDR3 bases: TGTGCCTGGAGCTTAACCAATATGGGGACTGAAGCTTTCTTT. Translating gives CAWSLTNMGTEAFF. This sequence joins TRBV30 and TRBJ1-1; no reliable D call. Trimming shortened V by 3 bases and J by 5 bases, and 16 bases separated the two germline ends. CDR1 is GTSNPN and CDR2 is SVGIG in the germline V gene (reference sequence). The CDR3 totals 14 residues. Together with reference TRBV30 and TRBJ1-1, the CDR3 gives the full variable domain: SQTIHQWPATLVQPVGSPLSLECTVEGTSNPNLYWYRQAAGRGLQLLFYSVGIGQISSEVPQNLSASRPQDRQFILSSKKLLLSDSGFYLCAWSLTNMGTEAFFGQGTRLTVV.

This chain joins TRBV9 and TRBJ1-2; D not certain. V shed 3 bases and J shed 8 bases, with 8 bases lying between them. The CDR3 length is 11 residues. From germline, CDR1 is SGDLS and CDR2 YYNGEE. This CDR3 is CASSAGWGYTF. The CDR3, as DNA: TGTGCCAGCAGCGCGGGCTGGGGCTACACCTTC.

This chain joins TRBV7-9 and TRBJ1-5, with D possibly matching TRBD1 (5 bases). The CDR3 covers 14 residues. The germline CDR1 and CDR2 sequences are SEHNR and FQNEAQ (reference sequence). V lost 3 bases, J lost 2 bases, and 8 bases lay in between. The CDR3 region has the DNA TGTGCCAGCAGCTTGGGGGGTGGCAATCAGCCCCAGCATTTT. Protein: CASSLGGGNQPQHF.

This clone was picked up a small number of times. The chain carries TRBV2 and TRBJ1-1; D ambiguous. Per germline, CDR1 SNHLY and CDR2 FYNNEI. Trimming pared 4 bases from V and 10 bases from J, leaving 16 bases between. The CDR3 totals 13 residues. Here the CDR3 reads CASSVRRGEGAFF. CDR3 coding DNA: TGTGCCAGCAGTGTTAGGCGGGGAGAGGGAGCTTTCTTT.

V and J are TRBV10-3 and TRBJ2-7, with D unresolved. The CDR3 loop spans 14 amino acids. V was pared by 6 bases and J by 1 base, with 13 bases between. Germline assignment: CDR1 ENHRY and CDR2 SYGVKD. CDR3 region: CAISLVAPSYEQYF. The CDR3 bases are TGTGCCATCAGCCTAGTAGCCCCATCCTACGAGCAGTACTTC.

The V gene is TRBV19, the J gene TRBJ1-6, with a tentative D call TRBD1 (5 bases). Trimming left V 6 bases short and J 8 bases short, with 11 bases between. CDR1 is LNHDA and CDR2 is SQIVND in the germline V gene (reference sequence). The CDR3 contains 13 residues. CDR3 amino acids: CASRPPGDSPLHF. The CDR3 DNA reads as TGTGCCAGTAGACCCCCGGGGGATTCACCCCTCCACTTT.